This T cell receptor (beta chain) stems from a study of cytomegalovirus exposure and HLA in healthy donors. General study findings and limits: Reports described diagnosis of cytomegalovirus status by the classifier as highly specific and sensitive.

Among the donors, all were healthy bone marrow donors. It was with 60 Vbeta and 13 Jbeta primers that the PCR ran. Here immunoSEQ multiplex PCR was the method, and the copy in TCRdb shows in-frame clones only, minus some. This sample has over 55,000 clones; about 90% occur once, and the top ten carry less than 1.5%. A note on this clone: Its antigen is not identified.

The sequenced material came from PBMCs. This sequence was found in a man between 18 and 35 years old in good health and CMV-seronegative.

CDR3 sequence (DNA): TGTGCCAGCAGCTTAGGGGTAGCGGGGGAGCAGTACTTC. Residues: CASSLGVAGEQYF. The gene calls are TRBV7-9 and TRBJ2-7; 8 bases are a match to TRBD2. Germline CDR1 is SEHNR and CDR2 is FQNEAQ (reference sequence). The CDR3 is made up of 13 amino acids. J lost 7 bases, V lost 1 base, and 3 bases had no gene match.